This T cell receptor (beta chain) was profiled in a study of cytomegalovirus exposure and HLA in healthy donors (TCRdb year 2017). Looking at the study overall: According to an earlier analysis of 450 to 650 of the donors, 150 million to 200 million T cells yielded some 110 million unique TCR beta sequences and about 300 Gb of sequence data. Donor age, sex, ethnicity and CMV serostatus were compiled alongside the repertoire data. High-throughput TCR immunosequencing, statistical association of individual TCRs with disease status, and machine learning were combined to predict cytomegalovirus infection status. About five DR-DQ haplotypes were treated as single units for association and clustering because of strong linkage in the cohort. A separate validation cohort of more than 100 different subjects was used in addition to the roughly 620-subject first cohort. Class I and class II HLA loci were covered by the typing at four-digit resolution. Among the roughly 390 genotyped donors, around 81% belonged to the genetic ancestry cluster associated with self-reported Caucasian donors. A later analysis re-analyzed previously published TCR beta repertoires from 650 to 800 donors and added high-resolution HLA genotyping to study TCR occurrence patterns. Among some 400 genotyped donors of the cohort, an average of about 240,000 unique TCR beta nucleotide sequences were sequenced per donor, 15% to 20% of them non-productive. Typing coverage varied by locus: roughly 620-640 donors for A, B, C, DRB1 and DQB1; roughly 500 for DQA1; over 600 for DPA1; 450 to 480 for DPB1. About 300 gigabases of sequencing data and approximately 84 million unique TCR sequences were included in an early release covering about 700 HLA-typed donors. Rather than using new phenotypic data, the later analysis identified candidate immune exposures from TCR beta sequences and from how often those sequences occurred across donors. To decide whether each TCR beta V gene segment behaved as functional or pseudogenic, an earlier analysis of nearly 600 of the donors relied on high-throughput TCR beta sequencing. The study aimed to test whether cataloging public T cell receptors could reveal signatures of past pathogen exposure. The study used immunosequencing to profile the T cell repertoires of 666 subjects and linked those repertoires to cytomegalovirus serostatus. Genome-wide SNP genotypes for about three fifths of the roughly 670 donors were used in a later genetic analysis, which treated that subset as a discovery cohort. Every discovery cohort repertoire had been produced on one sequencing platform. General study outcomes and caveats: According to the authors, the approach could potentially be generalized to other disease states and immunological phenotypes. Because HLA typing was unavailable for some donors at each locus, only the typed subset was used in association tests. The classifier was reported to diagnose cytomegalovirus status with high specificity and sensitivity in both the original cohort and the validation cohort. Assigning TCR associations to individual alleles was difficult when HLA alleles, especially DR and DQ, strongly co-occurred. The presence/absence analyses assumed that sequencing depth was roughly uniform across donors, and that assumption may not be true. Compared with equally common non-associated chains, HLA-associated TCR beta chains in a later analysis were more clonally expanded and had lower generation probabilities. A cluster of highly shared sequence variants was judged likely to be a technical artifact of the sequencing pipeline. Linkage disequilibrium might explain the correlated functional status among segregating V segments, but an unknown experimental factor could not be excluded. A later analysis reported that several top co-occurrence clusters appeared linked to parvovirus B19, influenza, CMV and Epstein-Barr virus. A later genetic analysis reported fewer N-insertions in productive TCRs among donors in an Asian-associated ancestry cluster than the roughly 700-donor mean. Because counts were too low, around 18 rarely observed V segments, including chromosome 9 orphons, were left out of the earlier analysis of about 500 of the donors. Some IMGT-functional V segments, including TRBV6-2 and TRBV6-3, could not be distinguished by the 87-base-pair reads and were therefore excluded. A total of around 150 TCR beta chains were listed by the study as associated with cytomegalovirus. In a later analysis, the rate of TCR association differed among HLA loci, with DRB1 alleles having the most associated TCRs and HLA-C alleles having the fewest. A few of the identified cytomegalovirus-associated TCR beta chains were confirmed in vitro to be specific for cytomegalovirus antigens. A further reported finding was that TCR beta sequences accurately predicted the HLA-A and HLA-B alleles for most subjects in the first cohort. An association between a missense DCLRE1C variant and V-gene and J-gene trimming of TCR beta chains was found in a later genetic analysis and replicated in an independent cohort. In a later analysis, most CMV-associated TCR beta chains were found to appear HLA-restricted, with HLA associations seemingly driven largely by CMV exposure. Most TCR sequences were seen in very few donors, while some public TCRs were found in many individuals. For the cohort, immune exposure information was limited to CMV serostatus. This cohort had only TCR beta chains sequenced, and the lack of alpha or paired-chain data limited which features could be detected. Broadly in line with IMGT annotations, most TCR beta V segments showed up in productive rearrangements about 90% or about 30% of the time in an earlier analysis of approximately 640 of the donors. In a later analysis, about 16,000 TCR beta sequences were associated with specific HLA alleles at a false discovery rate of 0.05.

The library was produced with the immunoSEQ multiplex PCR assay. The multiplex PCR relied on a mix of 60 forward primers for TCR Vbeta segments and 13 reverse primers for TCR Jbeta segments. Amplification of the CDR3 region of rearranged TCR beta genes was performed with a multiplex PCR assay on genomic DNA. Amplified TCR beta libraries were sequenced as 87-base-pair reads on the Illumina HiSeq System. Turning to the authors' computational methods: A later analysis tallied roughly 76 million unique TCR beta chains across the approximately 670 repertoires, and about 10 million of those chains were shared by two or more donors. Raw reads were error-corrected and collapsed into unique sequences by a nearest-neighbor algorithm in which closely related sequences were merged to remove PCR and sequencing errors. CDR3 sequences were aligned to IMGT reference sequences to assign V, D and J gene segments. Each retained sequence needed at least a six-nucleotide match to both a V gene segment and a J gene segment. A rearrangement counted as productive if the CDR3 had no stop codons and remained in frame with V and J, and every other rearrangement counted as non-productive. CDR3 was defined by IMGT convention, running from the second conserved V-encoded cysteine to the conserved J-encoded phenylalanine. In an earlier analysis of around 640 of the donors, sequences lacking an unambiguous match to a single V gene segment were excluded. An earlier analysis of fewer than 650 of the donors classified V segments as functional when productive rearrangements were above 56.7% and as segregating when the standard deviation between donors was above 5%. A statistical classification framework was built for diagnosing cytomegalovirus status from the catalog of TCR beta chain sequences. A later analysis assigned V and J genes by comparing TCR nucleotide sequences with IMGT/GENE-DB human TR gene sequences. Using the TCRdist pipeline, a later analysis assigned CDR3 sequences along with most-parsimonious VDJ recombination scenarios. In a later analysis, each TCR beta chain was defined by its CDR3 amino acid sequence together with its V-gene family, and reads without a unique V-gene family were excluded. In a later analysis, 500 to 650 highly shared, low-generation-probability nucleotide sequences were removed to address suspected cross-contamination and a sequencing artifact. For each public chain, a later analysis derived a clonal expansion index from normalized ranks of inferred template counts within each repertoire. Generation probabilities in a later analysis came from a VDJ recombination model fitted to out-of-frame rearrangements, and those results were checked against IGoR. Hypergeometric tests were used in a later analysis to score TCR-TCR, TCR-HLA and TCR-CMV co-occurrence, with a repertoire-size bias correction applied to the TCR pairs. A later analysis estimated false discovery rates by permuting HLA or CMV assignments 20 times. A later analysis grouped co-occurring TCRs with DBSCAN, adding TCRdist sequence similarity when clustering within HLA-allele-positive subsets. Repertoires with fewer than 30,000 or more than 120,000 public chains were left out of co-occurrence clustering, as were roughly five repertoires with anomalous nucleotide sharing. The table comes from immuneACCESS by way of TCRdb, which keeps in-frame sequences with V and J called. Part of the clones is missing from these tables; in studies checked, under half for an unresolved V gene and the rest for unknown reasons. The V and J calls and clone size were taken over from that table, and D and trimming were inferred from the DNA. This sample lists more than 25,000 clones; roughly 70% were detected once. The top ten hold about 4.7% of the sample.

Remarks on this clone: Its target antigen remains unknown. No base quality values were provided; no much bigger clone lies one nucleotide off.

Reading from cysteine to phenylalanine, the CDR3 counts 13 amino acids. The retained sequence is limited to the CDR3, 39 bases, with the frame set at the first base. V is pared back by 0 bases and J by 7 bases, with 11 bases lying between the germline termini. CDR1 SGHNT and CDR2 YYREEE were looked up in the germline V gene (reference sequence). In total, approximately 610 healthy bone marrow donors made up the cohort. Cohort members were all nominally healthy when sampled, although unrecorded immune exposures were likely present. The donor was CMV seronegative and was included in the group of about 400 seronegative cohort members. Every donor gave a peripheral blood sample, and the peripheral blood mononuclear cells from that sample were used for TCR beta sequencing. Genomic DNA extraction from the blood cell samples was performed with the Qiagen DNeasy Blood Extraction Kit.

What was sequenced was PBMCs. The TCR sequence derives from a woman aged 45-59 years in good health and CMV-seronegative. The chain is assembled from TRBV5-4 and TRBJ2-7; too little of a D gene remains to name it. The DNA sequence follows: TGTGCCAGCAGCTTGGCCCTAACGAAGGAGCAGTACTTC. This yields the protein CASSLALTKEQYF. Supplemented by the reference TRBV5-4 and TRBJ2-7 proteins around the CDR3, the complete variable domain is ETGVTQSPTHLIKTRGQQVTLRCSSQSGHNTVSWYQQALGQGPQFIFQYYREEENGRGNFPPRFSGLQFPNYSSELNVNALELDDSALYLCASSLALTKEQYFGPGTRLTVT.